These 19 T cell receptor beta chains were sequenced from one sample in a study. TCRdb re-derived calls from the RT-PCR reads in MiXCR, one entry per CDR3 protein. The sample shows 550,000 to 750,000 distinct CDR3 sequences, 12% to 15% of them seen only once. The sequenced sample consisted of memory CD4+ T cells from blood. The origin of the receptors is a female donor in good health, serving as a healthy control.

The chain links TRBV11-2 to TRBJ2-3, with 8 bases aligning to TRBD2. J lost 4 bases, V lost 6 bases, and 9 bases had no gene match. CDR1 and CDR2 from the germline V gene are SGHAT and FQNNGV. The CDR3 has 15 residues. This chain's CDR3 is CASRFRGGGSDTQYF. DNA of the CDR3: TGTGCCAGCAGGTTTAGGGGCGGGGGGTCAGATACGCAGTATTTT.

In the case of this clonotype: The junction shows a germline mismatch at one end, possibly a read error. The chain employs TRBV7-2 and TRBJ2-5; either TRBD1 or TRBD2 may fit D (6 bases each). Germline values: CDR1 SGHTA, CDR2 FQGNSA. This CDR3 comprises 14 residues. The CDR3 bases are TGTGCCAGCAGCTCCGGCAGGGGAGGCGAGACCCAGTGCTTC. This codes for CASSSGRGGETQCF.

This clonotype was seen more than once but under ten times. The genes are TRBV6-1 and TRBJ2-7; 8 bases are shared with TRBD1. Trimming cost V 9 bases and J 3 bases; bases outside gene matches: 10. The CDR3 loop spans 14 amino acids. Germline values: CDR1 MNHNS, CDR2 SASEGT. In DNA, the CDR3 is TGTGCCAGTTCCATGACAGGGGTGAGCTACGAGCAGTACTTC. It yields the protein CASSMTGVSYEQYF.

To note about this clonotype: At one end the junction does not follow the germline gene, possibly because of a read error. CDR3 in amino acids: CASSSINRGCHF. The CDR3 DNA is TGTGCCAGCAGTTCTATAAACAGGGGTTGTCACTTC. This chain links TRBV28 with TRBJ2-7; 7 nucleotides agree with TRBD1. Germline-derived CDR1 and CDR2 are MDHEN and SYDVKM. The length of the CDR3 is 12 residues.

There are many counts of this clonotype. The chain is built from TRBV24-1 and TRBJ1-5; D is ambiguous. This CDR3 spans 11 amino acids. Germline-derived CDR1 and CDR2 are KGHDR and SFDVKD. Trimming left V 10 bases short and J 7 bases short, with 10 bases between. The CDR3, as DNA: TGTGCCACAGGTTGGAAGCAGCCCCAGCATTTT. It specifies CATGWKQPQHF.

This chain uses TRBV9 with TRBJ2-5, with D unclear. The germline CDR1 and CDR2 sequences are SGDLS and YYNGEE. CDR3 size: 14 residues. V lost 3 bases to trimming and J lost 4 bases, with 13 bases between them. CDR3 loop: CASSDNRAGETQYF. The CDR3, as DNA: TGTGCCAGCAGCGACAACCGGGCTGGAGAGACCCAGTACTTC.

In its sample, this clonotype was seen many times. In nucleotides, the CDR3 is TGTGCCAGCAGTTACGGACACGGTTCCGGGGAGCTGTTTTTT. Protein product: CASSYGHGSGELFF. V and J are TRBV6-5 and TRBJ2-2; weak D call: TRBD1 (5 bases). The ends were cut back, 2 bases at V and 6 bases at J, with 10 bases in the middle. This CDR3 spans 14 amino acids. The germline CDR1 and CDR2 sequences are MNHEY and SVGAGI.

This CDR3 is CAVAENLSNQPQHF. Written as DNA, the CDR3 is TGTGCCGTTGCCGAAAACTTGAGCAATCAGCCCCAGCATTTT. The chain recombines TRBV10-3 with TRBJ1-5; no definite D call. Between the trimmed V and J ends, which lost 11 bases and 1 base, there was a span of 15 bases. From germline, CDR1 is ENHRY and CDR2 SYGVKD. This CDR3 is 14 amino acids long.

This clonotype occurred a few times. The chain has TRBV6-6 and TRBJ1-1; the match to TRBD1 covers 7 bases. With 5 bases clipped from V and 4 bases from J, the junction kept 13 bases outside the gene matches. The germline V gene has CDR1 MNHNY and CDR2 SVGAGI (reference sequence). This CDR3 is 16 amino acids long. The CDR3 region has the DNA TGTGCCAGCAGTCTACCGGGACAGCGAGCGAGCACTGAAGCTTTCTTT. Amino acid sequence: CASSLPGQRASTEAFF.

The V gene is TRBV28, the J gene TRBJ2-3; D is ambiguous. CDR3 length: 11 residues. V lost 6 bases to trimming and J lost 5 bases, with 6 bases between them. Germline assignment: CDR1 MDHEN and CDR2 SYDVKM. The CDR3 reads CASRSIDTQYF. As DNA, the CDR3 is TGTGCCAGCAGGTCTATAGATACGCAGTATTTT.

This clonotype was observed a handful of times. The J gene is TRBJ2-6, the V gene TRBV12-3 or TRBV12-4; the D is unclear. V lost 6 bases, J lost 2 bases, and 14 bases lay in between. The CDR3 loop spans 16 amino acids. The CDR3: CASRGLMGTGANVLTF. CDR3 bases: TGTGCCAGCAGGGGTCTGATGGGGACTGGGGCCAACGTCCTGACTTTC.

This clonotype was recorded a few times. The J gene is TRBJ1-5, the V gene TRBV3-1, with TRBD1 identical over 8 bases. The CDR3 is 13 residues long. Trimming at V came to 5 bases and at J to 7 bases, leaving 4 bases not matched to a gene. Germline V gives CDR1 LGHDT, CDR2 YNNKEL (reference sequence). Here the CDR3 reads CASSATGEQPQHF. DNA of the CDR3: TGTGCCAGCAGCGCGACAGGGGAACAGCCCCAGCATTTT.

The rearrangement uses TRBV18 and TRBJ2-7; D may be TRBD2 (6 bases). The CDR3 extends over 15 amino acids. V gave up 3 bases and J gave up 5 bases, with 17 bases separating them. The germline V gene has CDR1 KGHSH and CDR2 LQKENI. Written as DNA, the CDR3 is TGTGCCAGCTCACCCAATCTAGCGAGCCCGAACGAGCAGTACTTC. The encoded protein is CASSPNLASPNEQYF.

This clonotype has just a few counts. The V gene is TRBV12-3 or TRBV12-4, the J gene TRBJ1-1; a weak D match, TRBD1 (5 bases). Trimming left V 4 bases short and J 1 base short, with 10 bases between. The CDR3 spans 14 residues. The CDR3, as DNA: TGTGCCAGCAGTTCGAAACAGGCGAACACTGAAGCTTTCTTT. Translating gives CASSSKQANTEAFF.

This clonotype was seen ten or more times. The V and J genes are TRBV6-4 and TRBJ2-1; the match to TRBD2 covers 12 bases. The CDR3 consists of 17 residues. CDR1 is MRHNA, CDR2 SNTAGT, per germline. Germline trimming cut 0 bases from V and 8 bases from J; bases unmatched to any gene: 8. In nucleotides, the CDR3 is TGTGCCAGCAGTGACTCGTCTGTGACTAGCGGGAGCCATGAGCAGTTCTTC. Its translation is CASSDSSVTSGSHEQFF.

V and J are TRBV5-8 and TRBJ2-5; 8 nucleotides agree with TRBD1. V trimming: 5 bases; J trimming: 3 bases; junction bases outside the gene matches: 6. The germline V gene has CDR1 SGHTS and CDR2 YDEGEE. This CDR3 has 14 amino acids. The chain's CDR3 is CASRRQGREETQYF. DNA for the CDR3: TGTGCCAGCAGGCGACAGGGGAGAGAAGAGACCCAGTACTTC.

The table lists this clonotype with many counts. The chain joins TRBV5-1 to TRBJ1-1; D perhaps matches TRBD1 (5 bases). CDR1 is SGHRS, CDR2 YFSETQ, per germline. V was shortened by 0 bases and J by 0 bases, with 9 bases between the two germline ends. The CDR3 is made up of 15 amino acids. CDR3 nucleotide sequence: TGCGCCAGCAGCTTGGGAGGGACGGTGAACACTGAAGCTTTCTTT. Translation gives CASSLGGTVNTEAFF. The variable domain in full, completed from reference TRBV5-1 and TRBJ1-1, reads KAGVTQTPRYLIKTRGQQVTLSCSPISGHRSVSWYQQTPGQGLQFLFEYFSETQRNKGNFPGRFSGRQFSNSRSEMNVSTLELGDSALYLCASSLGGTVNTEAFFGQGTRLTVV.

The rearrangement joins TRBV7-8 to TRBJ2-1; possibly TRBD2 for D (5 bases). V lost 5 bases and J 9 bases, leaving 11 bases between the germline ends. CDR3 length: 12 amino acids. Germline CDR1 SGHVS, CDR2 FQNEAQ. CDR3 region: CASSHVEGEQFF. The CDR3 nucleotides are TGTGCCAGCAGCCACGTCGAGGGTGAGCAGTTCTTC.

The sample holds many counts of this clonotype. V is TRBV7-2 and J is TRBJ1-6, with 9 bases identical to TRBD1. Trimming at V came to 4 bases and at J to 7 bases, leaving 2 bases not matched to a gene. Germline assignment: CDR1 SGHTA and CDR2 FQGNSA. The CDR3 has 14 residues. For the CDR3, the DNA is TGTGCCAGCAGCTCCGGGACAGGGAATTCACCCCTCCACTTT. This translates into CASSSGTGNSPLHF.